This TCR beta chain comes out of a study of cytomegalovirus exposure and HLA in healthy donors. Primers: 60 Vbeta forward and 13 Jbeta reverse. Profiled with immunoSEQ multiplex PCR; TCRdb holds only in-frame clones, not every one. The sample lists approximately 150,000 clones, 84% occurring once. V was trimmed by 2 bases and J by 0 bases, leaving 9 bases between them. Germline lookup yields CDR1 SGHDT and CDR2 YYEEEE. The CDR3 runs to 15 residues. The chain joins TRBV5-6 to TRBJ2-1, with TRBD2 as a possible D gene (7 bases). Material: PBMCs. This receptor was obtained from a man aged 18 to 30 in good health and CMV-seronegative. The CDR3 DNA follows: TGTGCCAGCAGCTTTCGGGGGGCCTCCTACAATGAGCAGTTCTTC. Its protein is CASSFRGASYNEQFF.